Each of the 31 T cell receptor beta chains below was sequenced from the same sample in a study of blood T cells in healthy people across ages. A sample-barcoded 5' primer and a J-beta primer mix were used in a second PCR of roughly 7 to 11 cycles. TCRdb processed the 5' RACE reads anew with MiXCR; each CDR3 protein has one entry. The data hold about 620,000 distinct CDR3 sequences, with around 52% observed a single time. Sequenced material: blood. These receptors all stem from a woman aged 80 or over in good health.

In the case of this clonotype: A much larger clone differs by one base, so this may be a read error. CDR3 sequence (DNA): TGCGCCAGCAGCCCCTCCGAGGGTGGGGCGAGGAACGTTCAGCAGTACTTC. Translating it yields CASSPSEGGARNVQQYF. The chain uses TRBV5-1 and TRBJ2-7; D may be TRBD1 or TRBD2 (5 bases each). Germline V gives CDR1 SGHRS, CDR2 YFSETQ. The CDR3 has 17 residues. Trimming removed 4 bases at V and 8 bases at J, with 28 bases between.

J is TRBJ2-5 and V is TRBV27, with 7 bases that match TRBD2. This CDR3 spans 14 amino acids. Trimming cost V 6 bases and J 11 bases; bases outside gene matches: 15. The germline gives CDR1 MNHEY, CDR2 SMNVEV (reference sequence). The CDR3 DNA follows: TGTGCCAGCAGCTGGGGGGGTATCGACAATGAGCAGTACTTC. Encoded protein: CASSWGGIDNEQYF.

About this clonotype itself: This could be a read error, since a much larger clone is one nucleotide away. The gene calls are TRBV5-1 and TRBJ2-1, with 7 bases fitting TRBD2. The ends lost 4 bases at V and 12 bases at J; junction bases unmatched: 16. Germline CDR1 reads SGHRS; CDR2 reads YFSETQ. The CDR3 runs 15 residues. The CDR3 is CASSPGTNGRGRQFF. In nucleotides, the CDR3 is TGCGCCAGCAGCCCCGGGACTAACGGGAGAGGTCGGCAGTTCTTC.

Remarks on this clonotype: This may be a read error: a much more frequent sequence differs by one nucleotide. This sequence joins TRBV10-3 and TRBJ2-1; tentatively, D is TRBD2 (6 bases). The length of the CDR3 is 13 residues. Trimming cost V 6 bases and J 7 bases, with 13 bases left between them. Germline assignment: CDR1 ENHRY and CDR2 SYGVKD. CDR3 sequence: CAIRRGSGNEQFF. CDR3 DNA sequence: TGTGCCATCAGGCGGGGTAGCGGTAATGAGCAGTTCTTC.

The chain recombines TRBV7-8 with TRBJ2-4; D gene ambiguous. V lost 1 base to trimming and J lost 13 bases, with 11 bases between them. The CDR3 is 12 residues long. Looked up from germline, CDR1 is SGHVS and CDR2 is FQNEAQ. The CDR3 loop is CASSLGRTPQYF. DNA for the CDR3: TGTGCCAGCAGCTTAGGTCGGACCCCGCAGTACTTC.

This clonotype appeared a single time. Possible read error: a much larger clone is one base away. Here the CDR3 reads CASSDTIMQYF. The CDR3 DNA reads TGTGCCAGCAGCGACACGATTATGCAGTATTTT. V is TRBV7-3 and J is TRBJ2-3; the D is unclear. From germline, CDR1 is SGHTA and CDR2 FQGTGA. This CDR3 has 11 amino acids. V was cut by 5 bases and J by 11 bases, with 11 bases left in between.

This clonotype was seen only a few times. The V gene is TRBV6-2 or TRBV6-3, the J gene TRBJ2-7; no firm D call. CDR3 size: 13 residues. Germline V gene lookup returns CDR1 MNHEY and CDR2 SVGEGT. V was pared by 2 bases and J by 4 bases, with 9 bases between. CDR3 region: CASSYGRRYEQYF. The CDR3 DNA reads as TGTGCCAGCAGTTACGGCCGCCGGTACGAGCAGTACTTC.

This clonotype has just one count. V gene TRBV6-6 combines with J gene TRBJ2-7; TRBD1 might be the D (5 bases). The CDR3 extends over 16 amino acids. Germline CDR1 is MNHNY and CDR2 is SVGAGI (reference sequence). V was cut by 8 bases and J by 2 bases, with 22 bases left in between. The CDR3 protein is CASGDSGRRLTYEQYF. The CDR3 nucleotides read TGTGCCAGCGGAGACTCAGGGCGGCGCTTGACCTACGAGCAGTACTTC.

The V and J genes are TRBV29-1 and TRBJ2-7; 7 bases are a match to TRBD2. The trim removed 5 bases at V and 2 bases at J, leaving 6 bases unmatched. This CDR3 has 13 residues. Germline CDR1 SQVTM, CDR2 ANQGSEA. CDR3 sequence reads: CSVRSSGPYEQYF. The CDR3 nucleotides are TGCAGCGTTAGATCTAGCGGCCCCTACGAGCAGTACTTC.

This clonotype was detected ten times or more. The chain has TRBV5-1 and TRBJ2-1; 11 bases align to TRBD2. This CDR3 contains 16 residues. CDR1 is SGHRS, CDR2 YFSETQ, per germline. J gave up 7 bases and V 1 base, and 7 bases lay outside the gene matches. The CDR3 spells CASSLTIAGGRNEQFF. The CDR3 DNA is TGCGCCAGCAGCTTGACCATAGCGGGAGGGCGGAATGAGCAGTTCTTC.

This clonotype has ten or more counts. The V call is TRBV7-6, the J call TRBJ2-3; D ambiguous. Per the germline V gene, CDR1 is SGHVS and CDR2 is FNYEAQ. Trimming shortened V by 0 bases and J by 2 bases, and 21 bases separated the two germline ends. The CDR3 contains 19 residues. This CDR3 is CASSLAAPQSALFTDTQYF. The CDR3 region has the DNA TGTGCCAGCAGCTTAGCCGCCCCACAATCCGCCCTATTCACAGATACGCAGTATTTT. The entire variable domain, with the rest obtained from reference TRBV7-6 and TRBJ2-3, is as follows: GAGVSQSPRYKVTKRGQDVALRCDPISGHVSLYWYRQALGQGPEFLTYFNYEAQQDKSGLPNDRFSAERPEGSISTLTIQRTEQRDSAMYRCASSLAAPQSALFTDTQYFGPGTRLTVL.

Note on this clonotype: An end of the junction does not agree with germline; a read error may underlie this. The rearrangement uses TRBV7-9 and TRBJ2-3, with D maybe TRBD2 (6 bases). The CDR3 extends over 17 amino acids. Germline CDR1 SEHNR, CDR2 FQNEAQ (reference sequence). CDR3 bases: TGTGCCAACAGCTTAGCGATAGTGCGGGACGGGACAGATACGCAGTATTTT. Its protein is CANSLAIVRDGTDTQYF.

The chain joins TRBV3-1 to TRBJ2-7; weak D call: TRBD2 (6 bases). The CDR3 totals 12 residues. V lost 6 bases, J lost 4 bases, and 10 bases lay in between. CDR1 is LGHDT and CDR2 is YNNKEL in the germline V gene (reference sequence). For the CDR3, the DNA is TGTGCCAGCAGAGGAGGGAGATACGAGCAGTACTTC. Translation gives CASRGGRYEQYF.

This clonotype occurred a few times. J is TRBJ2-3 and V is TRBV3-1; 12 positions match TRBD2. Per the germline V gene, CDR1 is LGHDT and CDR2 is YNNKEL (reference sequence). The CDR3 has 17 amino acids. J lost 0 bases, V lost 4 bases, and 5 bases had no gene match. The CDR3 coding sequence is TGTGCCAGCAGCCGCCTAGCGGGGGGGCTAAGCACAGATACGCAGTATTTT. It is translated as CASSRLAGGLSTDTQYF.

This clonotype was seen a few times. V is TRBV6-6 and J is TRBJ1-2; a weak D match, TRBD1 (5 bases). Germline V gene data show CDR1 as MNHNY and CDR2 as SVGAGI (reference sequence). This CDR3 region has 12 residues. The V and J ends lost 8 bases and 6 bases respectively, with 13 bases between them. The CDR3 protein is CASLRTGDGYTF. In DNA, the CDR3 is TGTGCCAGCCTCAGAACAGGAGATGGCTACACCTTC.

This clonotype was found a few times. The gene calls are TRBV20-1 and TRBJ2-3, with 9 bases identical to TRBD2. The CDR3 length is 15 residues. Germline V gene lookup returns CDR1 DFQATT and CDR2 SNEGSKA (reference sequence). V gave up 3 bases and J gave up 0 bases; unmatched junction bases: 4. The CDR3 spells CSASISGGSTDTQYF. CDR3 coding DNA: TGCAGTGCTAGTATTAGCGGGGGCAGCACAGATACGCAGTATTTT.

CDR3 region: CASSQFTLNNEQYF. The CDR3 coding sequence is TGTGCCAGCAGCCAATTCACCCTAAACAATGAGCAGTACTTC. V gene TRBV14 combines with J gene TRBJ2-5; D is unresolved. There are 14 residues in the CDR3. CDR1 is SGHDN and CDR2 is FVKESK in the germline V gene. Trimming stripped 2 bases from V and 11 bases from J, with 18 bases between.

This clonotype was counted between two and nine times. The rearrangement links TRBV6-1 to TRBJ2-1; D gene unclear. CDR1 is MNHNS and CDR2 is SASEGT in the germline V gene. The CDR3 is 13 residues long. The V and J ends lost 5 bases and 0 bases respectively, with 5 bases between them. The DNA for the CDR3 is TGTGCCAGCAGTCAGACCTCCTACAATGAGCAGTTCTTC. Amino acid sequence: CASSQTSYNEQFF.

As to this clonotype: Just one base apart from a much larger clone, this may be a read error. This chain joins TRBV24-1 and TRBJ2-3, with 7 bases matching TRBD2. The CDR3 length is 16 residues. The germline gives CDR1 KGHDR, CDR2 SFDVKD. Unmatched junction bases numbered 9, after V lost 3 bases and J lost 4 bases. The CDR3 is CATSDLIQAGADTQYF. DNA for the CDR3: TGTGCCACCAGTGATCTGATCCAGGCGGGAGCAGATACGCAGTATTTT.

This sequence joins TRBV18 and TRBJ2-1; 8 bases fit TRBD2. Trimming at V came to 2 bases and at J to 5 bases, leaving 2 bases not matched to a gene. Germline CDR1 and CDR2: KGHSH and LQKENI. The CDR3 length is 14 residues. CDR3 amino acids: CASSPAGRDNEQFF. CDR3 coding DNA: TGTGCCAGCTCACCAGCCGGGAGGGACAATGAGCAGTTCTTC.

This sequence joins TRBV11-2 and TRBJ2-1; D is ambiguous. V shed 2 bases and J shed 2 bases, with 13 bases lying between them. Germline-derived CDR1 and CDR2 are SGHAT and FQNNGV. The length of the CDR3 is 16 residues. CDR3 sequence: CASSLYVALAYNEQFF. CDR3 bases: TGTGCCAGCAGCTTATATGTTGCGCTAGCCTACAATGAGCAGTTCTTC.

This clonotype was picked up a small number of times. This may arise from a read error, as a much more abundant clone is one base away. The V call is TRBV12-3 or TRBV12-4, the J call TRBJ2-1, with D unclear. The DNA end is a closer match to TRBJ2-7, so the J assignment may be wrong. There are 11 residues in the CDR3. DNA for the CDR3: TGTGCCAGCAGTTTCAACAATGAGCAGTACTTC. As protein: CASSFNNEQYF.

Comments on this clonotype: Since a much larger clone is just one base distant, this may be a read error. This rearrangement joins TRBV29-1 to TRBJ1-2; D possibly corresponds to TRBD1 (6 bases). This CDR3 has 11 residues. Germline V gene lookup returns CDR1 SQVTM and CDR2 ANQGSEA. DNA for the CDR3: TGCAGTGCTACAGGGCTTGGGGACTACATCTTC. This translates into CSATGLGDYIF.

V is TRBV10-3 and J is TRBJ2-4; 10 positions match TRBD2. The trim removed 3 bases at V and 4 bases at J, leaving 12 bases unmatched. Germline values: CDR1 ENHRY, CDR2 SYGVKD. The length of the CDR3 is 18 residues. The CDR3 nucleotides are TGTGCCATCAGTGACCGGAGACTAGCGGGCGTAGATAAAAACATTCAGTACTTC. It translates to CAISDRRLAGVDKNIQYF.

Worth noting for this clonotype: This CDR3 is missing its conserved last phenylalanine or tryptophan, likely due to a read error. The CDR3 here is CASSWAAEYNEQFS. DNA of the CDR3: TGTGCCAGCAGTTGGGCTGCGGAATACAATGAGCAGTTCTCC. V gene TRBV28 combines with J gene TRBJ2-1; D not certain. Trimming pared 4 bases from V and 4 bases from J, leaving 11 bases between. The CDR3 is made up of 14 amino acids. Germline assignment: CDR1 MDHEN and CDR2 SYDVKM.

The chain carries TRBV12-3 or TRBV12-4 and TRBJ2-2, with 8 bases identical to TRBD1. V lost 4 bases and J lost 5; bases outside the gene matches: 0. The CDR3 spans 13 residues. DNA of the CDR3: TGTGCCAGCAGTTGGACAGGGACCGGGGAGCTGTTTTTT. Its translation: CASSWTGTGELFF.

On this clonotype: A much larger clone differs by one base, so this may be a read error. The V gene is TRBV20-1, the J gene TRBJ1-2, with a weak D call TRBD1 (5 bases). Germline CDR1 DFQATT, CDR2 SNEGSKA (reference sequence). V lost 0 bases and J lost 6, with 17 bases in between. This CDR3 is built from 15 residues. The CDR3 reads CSARDRGRGKDGYTF. The CDR3 nucleotides read TGCAGTGCTAGAGATCGAGGTAGGGGAAAGGATGGCTACACCTTC.

This clonotype was found many times. CDR3 amino acids: CATSEGTDTQYF. The CDR3 nucleotides are TGTGCCACCAGTGAAGGGACAGATACGCAGTATTTT. V usage is TRBV24-1 and J usage is TRBJ2-3; D uncertain. The CDR3 consists of 12 residues. The V end lost 4 bases, the J end lost 3 bases, and 4 bases lay between the germline ends. CDR1 is KGHDR and CDR2 is SFDVKD in the germline V gene.

The chain is built from TRBV9 and TRBJ2-1; 10 positions match TRBD2. The CDR3 extends over 19 amino acids. Germline-derived CDR1 and CDR2 are SGDLS and YYNGEE. V shed 0 bases, J shed 4 bases, and the junction held 13 bases outside the gene matches. The CDR3, as DNA: TGTGCCAGCAGCGTAGAGGCGACCAATAGCGGGGGGAGATACAATGAGCAGTTCTTC. This translates into CASSVEATNSGGRYNEQFF.

The chain uses TRBV7-2 and TRBJ2-5; 8 positions match TRBD2. The end of the DNA aligns better with TRBJ2-7, so the J call may be wrong. The CDR3 consists of 19 residues. Germline lookup yields CDR1 SGHTA and CDR2 FQGNSA. DNA for the CDR3: TGTGCCAGCAGCTTAGTCCGCCCCTCTTTCAGCGGGAGCTCTCTCGAGCAGTACTTC. Its protein is CASSLVRPSFSGSSLEQYF.

The table lists this clonotype with many counts. The J gene is TRBJ2-1, the V gene TRBV7-9; 9 nucleotides match TRBD1. Trimming at V came to 5 bases and at J to 7 bases, leaving 18 bases not matched to a gene. The CDR3 has 18 residues. CDR1 and CDR2 from the germline V gene are SEHNR and FQNEAQ (reference sequence). CDR3 region: CASSPQGGQGLRGNEQFF. The CDR3, as DNA: TGTGCCAGCAGCCCCCAAGGTGGACAGGGGTTAAGAGGAAATGAGCAGTTCTTC.